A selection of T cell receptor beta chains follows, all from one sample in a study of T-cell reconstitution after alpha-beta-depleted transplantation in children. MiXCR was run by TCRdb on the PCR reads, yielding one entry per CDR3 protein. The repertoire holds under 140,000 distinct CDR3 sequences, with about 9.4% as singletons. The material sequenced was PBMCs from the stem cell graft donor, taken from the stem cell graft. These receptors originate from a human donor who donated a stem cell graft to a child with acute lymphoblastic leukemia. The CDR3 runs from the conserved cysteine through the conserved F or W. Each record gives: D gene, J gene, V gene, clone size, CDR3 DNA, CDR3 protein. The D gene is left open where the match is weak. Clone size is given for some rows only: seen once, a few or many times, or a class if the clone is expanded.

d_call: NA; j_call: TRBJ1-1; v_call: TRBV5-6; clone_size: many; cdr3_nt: TGTGCCAGCAGCTTGTACGGGGGAGAGGTCACTGAAGCTTTCTTT; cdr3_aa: CASSLYGGEVTEAFF
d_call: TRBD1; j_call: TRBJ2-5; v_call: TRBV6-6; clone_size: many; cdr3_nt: TGTGCCAGCAGTCGGGGACAGGGACGTACCCAGTACTTC; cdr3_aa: CASSRGQGRTQYF
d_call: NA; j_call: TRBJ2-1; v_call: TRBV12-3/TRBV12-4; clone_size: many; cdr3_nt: TGTGCCAGCAGCCCCGGGACTCCGGGCAATGAGCAGTTCTTC; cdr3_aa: CASSPGTPGNEQFF
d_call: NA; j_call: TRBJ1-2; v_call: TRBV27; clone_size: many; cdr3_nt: TGTGCCAGCAGTTTAAGGCCCGGACAGAACTATTGCTACACCTTC; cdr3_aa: CASSLRPGQNYCYTF
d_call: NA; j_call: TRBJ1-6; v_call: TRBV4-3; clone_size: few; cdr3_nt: TGCGCCAGCAGCCAAGGAAATAATTCACCCCTCCACTTT; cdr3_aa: CASSQGNNSPLHF
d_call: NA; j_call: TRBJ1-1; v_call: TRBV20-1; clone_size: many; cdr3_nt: TGCAGTGCCAGTGAGTGGGGGATGATTGATAACACTGAAGCTTTCTTT; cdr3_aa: CSASEWGMIDNTEAFF
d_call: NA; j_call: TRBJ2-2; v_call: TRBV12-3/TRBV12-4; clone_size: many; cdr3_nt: TGTGCCAGCAGTTTACTAGGCCCCGGGGAGCTGTTTTTT; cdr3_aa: CASSLLGPGELFF
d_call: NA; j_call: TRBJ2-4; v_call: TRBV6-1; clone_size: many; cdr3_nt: TGTGCCAGCAGTGAAGGGGTAGGGAAAAACATTCAGTACTTC; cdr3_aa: CASSEGVGKNIQYF
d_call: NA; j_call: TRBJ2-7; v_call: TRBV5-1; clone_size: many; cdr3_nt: TGCGCCAGCAGCTTGAGACACTCCTACGAGCAGTACTTC; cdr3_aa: CASSLRHSYEQYF
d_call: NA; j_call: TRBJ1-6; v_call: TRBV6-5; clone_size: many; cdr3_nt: TGTGCCAGCAGTTACTCGAGGGCCAGTTCACCCCTCCACTTT; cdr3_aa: CASSYSRASSPLHF
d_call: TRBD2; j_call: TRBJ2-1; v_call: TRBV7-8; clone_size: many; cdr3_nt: TGTGCCAGCAGCTTAGGTCGGGGACTAGCGGTATACAATGAGCAGTTCTTC; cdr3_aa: CASSLGRGLAVYNEQFF
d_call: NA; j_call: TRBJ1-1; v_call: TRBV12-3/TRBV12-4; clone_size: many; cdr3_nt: TGTGCCAGCAAAACGGCGATGAACACTGAAGCTTTCTTT; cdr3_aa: CASKTAMNTEAFF
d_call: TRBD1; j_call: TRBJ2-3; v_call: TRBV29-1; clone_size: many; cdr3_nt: TGCAGCATTACCGGGACAGGGGGCAGAGATACGCAGTATTTT; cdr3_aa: CSITGTGGRDTQYF
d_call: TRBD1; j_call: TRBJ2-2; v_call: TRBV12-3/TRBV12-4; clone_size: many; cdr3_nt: TGTGCCAGCAGTTTTCAGGGGGCCGGGGAGCTGTTTTTT; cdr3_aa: CASSFQGAGELFF
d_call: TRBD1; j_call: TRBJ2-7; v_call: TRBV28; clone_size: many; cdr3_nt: TGTGCCAGCACCGAAACCGGGACAGGGGGGCACGAGCAGTACTTC; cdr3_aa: CASTETGTGGHEQYF
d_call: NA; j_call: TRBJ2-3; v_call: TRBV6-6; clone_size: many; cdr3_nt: TGTGCCAGCAGTTACCCAGGAGATACGCAGTATTTT; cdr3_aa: CASSYPGDTQYF
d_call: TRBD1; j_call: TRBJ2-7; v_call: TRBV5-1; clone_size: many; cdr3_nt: TGCGCCAGCAGCCAGGGGGACCCAGAGGCCTACGAGCAGTACTTC; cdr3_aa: CASSQGDPEAYEQYF
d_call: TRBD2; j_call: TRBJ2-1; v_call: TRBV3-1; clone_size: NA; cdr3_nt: TGTGCCTGCTCCCTAGGCCCCGGGACTAGGAGATACAATGAGCAGTTCTTC; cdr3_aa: CACSLGPGTRRYNEQFF
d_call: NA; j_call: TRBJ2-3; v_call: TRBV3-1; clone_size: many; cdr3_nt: TGTGCCAGCAGCCAAGATTGGAAACAATTCGGGGATACGCAGTATTTT; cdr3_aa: CASSQDWKQFGDTQYF
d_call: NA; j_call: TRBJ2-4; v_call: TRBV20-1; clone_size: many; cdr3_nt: TGCAGCGCAAACTTAGGGGGACTAGCCAAAAACATTCAGTACTTC; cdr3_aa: CSANLGGLAKNIQYF
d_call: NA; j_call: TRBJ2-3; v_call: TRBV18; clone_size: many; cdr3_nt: TGTGCCAGCTCAGCCGACGGTGGTCGCTTGCAGATCGGTACGCAGTATTTT; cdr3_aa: CASSADGGRLQIGTQYF
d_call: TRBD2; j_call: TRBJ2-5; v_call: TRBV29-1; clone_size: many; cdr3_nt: TGCAGCGTCCGGACTAGCGGGAAGGAAGGGACCCAGTACTTC; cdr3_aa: CSVRTSGKEGTQYF
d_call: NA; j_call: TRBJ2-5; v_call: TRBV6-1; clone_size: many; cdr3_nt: TGTGCCAGCGGCCCGCGGACGGGGATCGAAGAGACCCAGTACTTC; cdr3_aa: CASGPRTGIEETQYF
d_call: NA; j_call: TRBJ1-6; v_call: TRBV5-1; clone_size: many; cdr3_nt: TGCGCCAGCAGCTTGGATGGTAATTCACCCCTCCACTTT; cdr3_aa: CASSLDGNSPLHF
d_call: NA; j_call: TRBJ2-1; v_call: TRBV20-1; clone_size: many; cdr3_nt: TGCAGTGCCAGCCGGGGGCTCAGCTCCTACAATGAGCAGTTCTTC; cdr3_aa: CSASRGLSSYNEQFF
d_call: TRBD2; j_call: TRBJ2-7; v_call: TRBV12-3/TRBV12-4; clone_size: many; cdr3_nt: TGTGCCAGCAGTCTTACTAGCGGGGGGGCCGGGGGCGAGCAGTACTTC; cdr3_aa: CASSLTSGGAGGEQYF
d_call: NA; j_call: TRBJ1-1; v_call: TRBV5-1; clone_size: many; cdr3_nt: TGCGCCACCACCGGCGAGGCGCCGACCACTGAAGCTTTCTTT; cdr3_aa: CATTGEAPTTEAFF
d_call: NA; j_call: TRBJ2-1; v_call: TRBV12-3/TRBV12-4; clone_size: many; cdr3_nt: TGTGCCAGCAGTTTAGCGGGGGGCGCCTACAATGAGCAGTTCTTC; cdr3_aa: CASSLAGGAYNEQFF
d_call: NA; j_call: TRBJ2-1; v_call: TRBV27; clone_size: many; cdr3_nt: TGTGCCAGCAGCTTGGTTGGGGGAGTAAATGAGCAGTTCTTC; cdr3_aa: CASSLVGGVNEQFF
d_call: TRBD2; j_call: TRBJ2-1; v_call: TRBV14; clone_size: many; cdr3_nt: TGTGCCAGCAGCCAAGAAGCGGGGGGTTTCGATGAGCAGTTCTTC; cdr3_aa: CASSQEAGGFDEQFF
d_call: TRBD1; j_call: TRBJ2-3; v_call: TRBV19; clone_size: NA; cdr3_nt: TGTGCCAGTAGTCCGGACAGGGGAGATACGCAGTATTTT; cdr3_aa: CASSPDRGDTQYF
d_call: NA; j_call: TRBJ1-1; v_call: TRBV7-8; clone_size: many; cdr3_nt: TGTGCCAGCAGACAGGGTTTGGTGAACACTGAAGCTTTCTTT; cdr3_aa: CASRQGLVNTEAFF
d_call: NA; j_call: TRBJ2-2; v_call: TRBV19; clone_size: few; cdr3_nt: TGTGCCAGTATAGGTATCGGGGAGCTGTTTTTT; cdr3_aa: CASIGIGELFF
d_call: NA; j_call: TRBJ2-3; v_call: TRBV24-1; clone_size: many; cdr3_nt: TGTGCCACCAGTGGGATCCCCGGGGACGAGAGGATAATGGATACGCAGTATTTT; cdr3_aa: CATSGIPGDERIMDTQYF
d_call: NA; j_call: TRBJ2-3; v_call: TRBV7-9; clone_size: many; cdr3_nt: TGTGCCAGCAGCCCCGTGCCTCGGCAGACTAGCACAGATACGCAGTATTTT; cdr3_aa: CASSPVPRQTSTDTQYF
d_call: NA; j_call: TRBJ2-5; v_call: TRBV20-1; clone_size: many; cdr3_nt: TGCAGTGCCCAACCCTACGAGGGCAAACAAGAGACCCAGTACTTC; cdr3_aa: CSAQPYEGKQETQYF
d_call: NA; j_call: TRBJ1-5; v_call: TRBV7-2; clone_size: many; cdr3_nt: TGTGCCAGCAGCAACTCCTCCAGGGTACAGCCCCAGCATTTT; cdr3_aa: CASSNSSRVQPQHF
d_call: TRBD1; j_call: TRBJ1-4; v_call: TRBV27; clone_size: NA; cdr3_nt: TGTGCCAGCAGTCGGGACAGGGCCAATGAAAAACTGTTTTTT; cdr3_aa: CASSRDRANEKLFF
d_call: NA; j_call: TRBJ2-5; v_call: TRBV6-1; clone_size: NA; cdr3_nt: TGTGCCAGCAGCCAGGGACAAAACCAAGAGACCCAGTACTTC; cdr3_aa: CASSQGQNQETQYF
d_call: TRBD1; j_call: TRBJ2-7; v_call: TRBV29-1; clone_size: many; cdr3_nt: TGCAGCGTTAACGCGCCGGACAGGAGCTCCTACGAGCAGTACTTC; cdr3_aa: CSVNAPDRSSYEQYF
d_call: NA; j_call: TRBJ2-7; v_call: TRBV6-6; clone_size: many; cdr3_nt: TGTGCCAGCACCGACCTGTCGGGCTACGAGCAGTACTTC; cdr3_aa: CASTDLSGYEQYF
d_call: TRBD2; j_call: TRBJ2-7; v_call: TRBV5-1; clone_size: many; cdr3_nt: TGCGCCAGCAAGACGACTAGCGGAACCTACGAGCAGTACTTC; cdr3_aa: CASKTTSGTYEQYF
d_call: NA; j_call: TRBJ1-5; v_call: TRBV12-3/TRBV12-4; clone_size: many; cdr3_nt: TGTGCCAGCACCTCTTCGGGGGATCAGCCCCAGCATTTT; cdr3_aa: CASTSSGDQPQHF
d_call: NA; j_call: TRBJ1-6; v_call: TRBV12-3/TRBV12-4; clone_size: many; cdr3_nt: TGTGCCAGCAGTCTCGCGACAGTCCCCTCACCCCTCCACTTT; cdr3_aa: CASSLATVPSPLHF
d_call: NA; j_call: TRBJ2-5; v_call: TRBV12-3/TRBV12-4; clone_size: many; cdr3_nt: TGTGCCAGCAGTATTGGGACGAACCAAGAGACCCAGTACTTC; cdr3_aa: CASSIGTNQETQYF
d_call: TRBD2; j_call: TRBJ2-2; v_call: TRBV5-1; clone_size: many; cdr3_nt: TGCGCCAGCAGCCCGCGGGTCGGGGGGGCCGGCACCGGGGAGCTGTTTTTT; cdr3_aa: CASSPRVGGAGTGELFF
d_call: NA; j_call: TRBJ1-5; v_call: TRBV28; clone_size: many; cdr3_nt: TGTGCCAGCAGTTTATTCGGCAGATACAATCAGCCCCAGCATTTT; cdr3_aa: CASSLFGRYNQPQHF
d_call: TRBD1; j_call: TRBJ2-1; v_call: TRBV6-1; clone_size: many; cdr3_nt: TGTGCCAGCAGGCCCCCGCTCACAGGGGACAATGAGCAGTTCTTC; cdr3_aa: CASRPPLTGDNEQFF
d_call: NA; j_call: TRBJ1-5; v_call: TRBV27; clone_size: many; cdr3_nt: TGTGCCAGCAGCCGCTTTTCGGGGAGAGTAGGCAATCAGCCCCAGCATTTT; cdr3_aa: CASSRFSGRVGNQPQHF
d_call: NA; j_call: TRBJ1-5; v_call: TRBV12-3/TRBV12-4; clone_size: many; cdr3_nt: TGTGCCAGCAGTTTAACCGGGGTCGGGCAGCAGCCCCAGCATTTT; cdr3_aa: CASSLTGVGQQPQHF
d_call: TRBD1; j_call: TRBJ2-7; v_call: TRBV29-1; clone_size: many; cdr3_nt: TGCAGCGTCGATGGTAGGGGACAGGACTCCTACGAGCAGTACTTC; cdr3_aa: CSVDGRGQDSYEQYF
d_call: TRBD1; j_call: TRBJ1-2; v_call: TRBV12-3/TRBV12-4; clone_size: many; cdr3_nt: TGTGCCAGCACCCCCGACCCGGACAGGGGTGGCTACACCTTC; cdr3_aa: CASTPDPDRGGYTF
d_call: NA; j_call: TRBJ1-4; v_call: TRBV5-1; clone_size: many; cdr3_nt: TGCGCCAGCAGCTTCGGGCCAACTAATGAAAAACTGTTTTTT; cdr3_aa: CASSFGPTNEKLFF
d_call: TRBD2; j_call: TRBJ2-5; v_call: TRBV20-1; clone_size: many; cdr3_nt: TGCAGTGCTAGTAGAAGCGGGGGGGGACAAGAGACCCAGTACTTC; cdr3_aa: CSASRSGGGQETQYF
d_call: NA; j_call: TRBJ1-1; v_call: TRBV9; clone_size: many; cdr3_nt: TGTGCCAGCAGCGTAGGAGACCCCACTGAAGCTTTCTTT; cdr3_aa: CASSVGDPTEAFF